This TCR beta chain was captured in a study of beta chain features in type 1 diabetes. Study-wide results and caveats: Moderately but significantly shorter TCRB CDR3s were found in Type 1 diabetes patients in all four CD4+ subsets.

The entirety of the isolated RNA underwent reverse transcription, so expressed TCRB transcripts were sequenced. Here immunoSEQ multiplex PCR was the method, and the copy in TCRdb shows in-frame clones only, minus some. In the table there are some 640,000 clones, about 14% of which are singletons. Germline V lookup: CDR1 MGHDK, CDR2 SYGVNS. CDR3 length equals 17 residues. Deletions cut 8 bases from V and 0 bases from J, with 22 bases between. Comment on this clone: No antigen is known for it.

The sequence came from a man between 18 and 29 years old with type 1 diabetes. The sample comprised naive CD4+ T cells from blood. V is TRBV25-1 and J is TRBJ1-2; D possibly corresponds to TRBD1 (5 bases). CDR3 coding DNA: TGTGCCAGCCGCGTCGAGGGGCAGGACAAAGCTAACTATGGCTACACCTTC. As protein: CASRVEGQDKANYGYTF.